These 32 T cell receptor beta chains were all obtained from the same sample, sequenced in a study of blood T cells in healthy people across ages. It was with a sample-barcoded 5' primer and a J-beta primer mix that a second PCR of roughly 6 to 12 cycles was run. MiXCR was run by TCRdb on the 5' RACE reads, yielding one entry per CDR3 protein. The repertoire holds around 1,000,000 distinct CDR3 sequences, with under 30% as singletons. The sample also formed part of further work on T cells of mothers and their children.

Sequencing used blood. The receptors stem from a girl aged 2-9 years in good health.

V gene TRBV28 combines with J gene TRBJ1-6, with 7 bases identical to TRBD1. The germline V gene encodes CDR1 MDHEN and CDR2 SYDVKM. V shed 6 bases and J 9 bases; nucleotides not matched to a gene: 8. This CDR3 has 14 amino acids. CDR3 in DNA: TGTGCCAGCAGACAAGACAGGGTTGGTTCACCCCTCCACTTT. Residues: CASRQDRVGSPLHF.

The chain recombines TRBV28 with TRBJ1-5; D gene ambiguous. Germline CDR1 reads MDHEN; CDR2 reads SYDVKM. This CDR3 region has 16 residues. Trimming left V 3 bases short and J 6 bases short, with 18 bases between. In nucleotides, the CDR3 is TGTGCCAGCAGTTTTCGAACACCAGGAGGGAGTCAGCCCCAGCATTTT. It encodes CASSFRTPGGSQPQHF.

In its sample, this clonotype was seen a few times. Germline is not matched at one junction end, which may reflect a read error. CDR3 DNA sequence: TGTGCCAGCAGTTTTAAAGGTCGGGGGACCAGGGGGTTCTTC. This sequence encodes CASSFKGRGTRGFF. V is TRBV28 and J is TRBJ2-5, with a possible D match to TRBD1 (7 bases). The CDR3 loop spans 14 amino acids. The germline V gene has CDR1 MDHEN and CDR2 SYDVKM.

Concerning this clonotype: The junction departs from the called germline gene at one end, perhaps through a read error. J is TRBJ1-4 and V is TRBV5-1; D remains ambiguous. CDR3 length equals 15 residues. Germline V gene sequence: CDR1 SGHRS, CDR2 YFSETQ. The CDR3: CASSLDGRSTEKPFF. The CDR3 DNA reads TGCGCCAGCAGCTTGGACGGACGGAGTACTGAAAAACCGTTTTTT. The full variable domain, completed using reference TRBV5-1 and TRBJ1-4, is KAGVTQTPRYLIKTRGQQVTLSCSPISGHRSVSWYQQTPGQGLQFLFEYFSETQRNKGNFPGRFSGRQFSNSRSEMNVSTLELGDSALYLCASSLDGRSTEKPFFGSGTQLSVL.

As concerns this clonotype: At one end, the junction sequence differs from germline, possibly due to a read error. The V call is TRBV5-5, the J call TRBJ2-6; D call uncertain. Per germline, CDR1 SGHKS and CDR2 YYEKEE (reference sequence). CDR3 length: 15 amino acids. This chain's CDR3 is CASSSRVSAANVLTF. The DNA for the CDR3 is TGTGCCAGCAGCTCACGGGTTTCTGCGGCCAACGTCCTGACTTTC. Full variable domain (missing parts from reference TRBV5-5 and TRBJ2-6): DAGVTQSPTHLIKTRGQQVTLRCSPISGHKSVSWYQQVLGQGPQFIFQYYEKEERGRGNFPDRFSARQFPNYSSELNVNALLLGDSALYLCASSSRVSAANVLTFGAGSRLTVL.

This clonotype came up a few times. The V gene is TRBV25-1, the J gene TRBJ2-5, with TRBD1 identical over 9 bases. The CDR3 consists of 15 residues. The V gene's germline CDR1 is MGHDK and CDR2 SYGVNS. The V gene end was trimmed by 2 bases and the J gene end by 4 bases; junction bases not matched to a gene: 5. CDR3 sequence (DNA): TGTGCCAGCAGTGAAAATTGGGGACAGGGAGAGACCCAGTACTTC. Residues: CASSENWGQGETQYF.

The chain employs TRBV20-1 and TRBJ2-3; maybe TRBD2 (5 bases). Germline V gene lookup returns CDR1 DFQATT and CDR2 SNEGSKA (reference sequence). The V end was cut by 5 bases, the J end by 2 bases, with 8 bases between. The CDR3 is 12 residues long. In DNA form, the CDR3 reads TGCAGTGCTCTGGGAGCCACAGATACGCAGTATTTT. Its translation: CSALGATDTQYF.

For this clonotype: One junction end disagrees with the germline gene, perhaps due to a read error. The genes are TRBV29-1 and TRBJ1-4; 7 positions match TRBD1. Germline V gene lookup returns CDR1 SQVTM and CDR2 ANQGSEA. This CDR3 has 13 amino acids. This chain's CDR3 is CSVWDSNNEKLFF. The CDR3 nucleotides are TGCAGCGTATGGGACAGCAATAATGAAAAACTGTTCTTT.

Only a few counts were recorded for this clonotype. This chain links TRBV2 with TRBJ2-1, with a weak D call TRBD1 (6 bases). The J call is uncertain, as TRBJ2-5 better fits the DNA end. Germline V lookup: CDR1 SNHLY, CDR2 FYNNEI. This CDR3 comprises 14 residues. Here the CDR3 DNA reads TGTGCCAGCAGTGAGGGACACCTCCAAGAGACCCAGTACTTC. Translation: CASSEGHLQETQYF.

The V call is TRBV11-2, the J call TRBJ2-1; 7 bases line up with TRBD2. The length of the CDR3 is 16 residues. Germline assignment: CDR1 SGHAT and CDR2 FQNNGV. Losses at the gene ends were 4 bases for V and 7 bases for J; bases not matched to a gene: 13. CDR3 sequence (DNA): TGTGCCAGCAGCTGGATCGGCGCGGGGGAAGGTAATGAGCAGTTCTTC. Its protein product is CASSWIGAGEGNEQFF.

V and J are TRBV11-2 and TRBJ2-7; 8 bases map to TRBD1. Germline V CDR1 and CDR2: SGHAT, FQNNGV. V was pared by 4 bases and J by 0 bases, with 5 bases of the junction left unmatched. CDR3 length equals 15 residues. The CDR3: CASSSGQAFSYEQYF. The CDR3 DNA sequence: TGTGCCAGCAGCTCGGGACAGGCGTTCTCCTACGAGCAGTACTTC.

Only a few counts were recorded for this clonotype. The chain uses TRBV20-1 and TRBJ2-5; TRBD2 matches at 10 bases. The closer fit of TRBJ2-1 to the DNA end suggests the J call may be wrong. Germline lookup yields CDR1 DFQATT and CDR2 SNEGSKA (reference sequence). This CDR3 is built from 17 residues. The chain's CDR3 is CSARDVASGSSHNEQFF. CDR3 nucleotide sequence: TGCAGTGCTAGAGATGTGGCTAGCGGGAGTTCCCACAATGAGCAGTTCTTC.

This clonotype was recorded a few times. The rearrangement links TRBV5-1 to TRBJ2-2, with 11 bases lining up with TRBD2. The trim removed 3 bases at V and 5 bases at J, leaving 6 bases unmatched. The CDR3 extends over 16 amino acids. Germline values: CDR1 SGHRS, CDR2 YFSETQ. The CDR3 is CASSWTGLAVTGELFF. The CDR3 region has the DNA TGCGCCAGCAGCTGGACGGGACTAGCGGTAACCGGGGAGCTGTTTTTT.

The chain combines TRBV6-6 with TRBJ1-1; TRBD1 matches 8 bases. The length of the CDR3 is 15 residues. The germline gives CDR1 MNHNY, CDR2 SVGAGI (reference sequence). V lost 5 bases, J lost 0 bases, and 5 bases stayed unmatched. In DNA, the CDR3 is TGTGCCAGCAGTGCCCGGACAGGGATGAACACTGAAGCTTTCTTT. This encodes CASSARTGMNTEAFF.

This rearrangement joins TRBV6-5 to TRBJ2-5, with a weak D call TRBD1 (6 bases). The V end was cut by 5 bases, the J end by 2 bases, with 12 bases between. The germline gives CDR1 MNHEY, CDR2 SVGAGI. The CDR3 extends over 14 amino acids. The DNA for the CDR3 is TGTGCCAGCAGTGCAGGGGCGCTTCAAGAGACCCAGTACTTC. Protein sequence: CASSAGALQETQYF.

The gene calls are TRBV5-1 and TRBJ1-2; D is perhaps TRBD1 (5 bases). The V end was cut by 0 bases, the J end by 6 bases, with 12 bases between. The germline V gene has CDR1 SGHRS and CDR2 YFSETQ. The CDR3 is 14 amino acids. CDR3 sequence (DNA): TGCGCCAGCAGCTTGGTTCGGGGGTCTGATGGCTACACCTTC. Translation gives CASSLVRGSDGYTF.

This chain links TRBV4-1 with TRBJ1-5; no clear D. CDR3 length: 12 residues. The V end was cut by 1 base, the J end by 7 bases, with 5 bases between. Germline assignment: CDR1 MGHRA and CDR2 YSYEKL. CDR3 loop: CASSQGKQPQHF. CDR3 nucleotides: TGCGCCAGCAGCCAAGGAAAGCAGCCCCAGCATTTT.

The CDR3 DNA follows: TGTGCCAGCAGTTTCCCGACTAGCGATGAGCAGTTCTTC. Translating it yields CASSFPTSDEQFF. The chain joins TRBV27 to TRBJ2-1; the match to TRBD2 covers 8 bases. The CDR3 length is 13 residues. The J segment lost 8 bases and the V segment lost 3 bases, leaving 3 bases of the junction unmatched. Germline V gives CDR1 MNHEY, CDR2 SMNVEV (reference sequence).

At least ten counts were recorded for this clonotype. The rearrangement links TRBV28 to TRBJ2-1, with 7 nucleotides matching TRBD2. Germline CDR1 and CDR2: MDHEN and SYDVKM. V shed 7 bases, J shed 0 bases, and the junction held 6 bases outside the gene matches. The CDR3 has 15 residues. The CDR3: CASTQLAYSYNEQFF. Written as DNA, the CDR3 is TGTGCCAGCACCCAACTAGCGTACTCCTACAATGAGCAGTTCTTC. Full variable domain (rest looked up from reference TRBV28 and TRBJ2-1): DVKVTQSSRYLVKRTGEKVFLECVQDMDHENMFWYRQDPGLGLRLIYFSYDVKMKEKGDIPEGYSVSREKKERFSLILESASTNQTSMYLCASTQLAYSYNEQFFGPGTRLTVL.

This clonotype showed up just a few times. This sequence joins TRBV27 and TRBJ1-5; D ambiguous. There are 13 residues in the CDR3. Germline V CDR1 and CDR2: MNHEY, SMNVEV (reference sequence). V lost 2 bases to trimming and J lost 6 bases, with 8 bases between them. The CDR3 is CASSLVYAQPQHF. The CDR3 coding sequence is TGTGCCAGCAGTTTAGTATACGCTCAGCCCCAGCATTTT.

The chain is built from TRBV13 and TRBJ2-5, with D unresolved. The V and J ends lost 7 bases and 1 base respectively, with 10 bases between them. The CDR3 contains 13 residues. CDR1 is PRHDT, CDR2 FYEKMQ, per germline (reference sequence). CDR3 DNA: TGTGCCAGCACCGCGGACCGCCAAGAGACCCAGTACTTC. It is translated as CASTADRQETQYF.

DNA for the CDR3: TGTGCCAGCAGATCAGCAGGAGGCAAAAACATTCAGTACTTC. It is translated as CASRSAGGKNIQYF. This chain links TRBV6-2 or TRBV6-3 with TRBJ2-4; D is possibly TRBD2 (5 bases). Trimming pared 6 bases from V and 3 bases from J, leaving 12 bases between. The CDR3 consists of 14 residues. From germline, CDR1 is MNHEY and CDR2 SVGEGT.

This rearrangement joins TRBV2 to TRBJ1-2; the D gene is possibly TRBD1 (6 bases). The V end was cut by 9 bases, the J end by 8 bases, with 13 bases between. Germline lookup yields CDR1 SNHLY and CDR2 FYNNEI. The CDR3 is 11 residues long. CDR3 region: CASTGSWGYTF. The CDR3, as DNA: TGTGCCAGTACAGGGTCCTGGGGCTACACCTTC. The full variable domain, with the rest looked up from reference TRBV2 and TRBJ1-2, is EPEVTQTPSHQVTQMGQEVILRCVPISNHLYFYWYRQILGQKVEFLVSFYNNEISEKSEIFDDQFSVERPDGSNFTLKIRSTKLEDSAMYFCASTGSWGYTFGSGTRLTVV.

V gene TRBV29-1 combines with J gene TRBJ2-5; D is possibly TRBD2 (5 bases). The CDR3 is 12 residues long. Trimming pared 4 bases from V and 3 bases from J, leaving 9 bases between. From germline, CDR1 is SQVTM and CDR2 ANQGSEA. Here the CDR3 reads CSVVGKEETQYF. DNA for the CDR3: TGCAGCGTTGTCGGGAAAGAAGAGACCCAGTACTTC.

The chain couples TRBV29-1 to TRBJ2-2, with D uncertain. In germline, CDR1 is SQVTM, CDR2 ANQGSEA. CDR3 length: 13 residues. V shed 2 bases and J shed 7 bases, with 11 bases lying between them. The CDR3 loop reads CSVERSARGELFF. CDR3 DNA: TGCAGCGTTGAAAGATCCGCTCGCGGGGAGCTGTTTTTT.

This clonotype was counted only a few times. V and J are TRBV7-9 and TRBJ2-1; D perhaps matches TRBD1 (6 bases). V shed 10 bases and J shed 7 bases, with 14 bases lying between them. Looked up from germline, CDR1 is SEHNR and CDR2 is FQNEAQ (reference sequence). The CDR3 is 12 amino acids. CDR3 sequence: CAIRDKWNEQFF. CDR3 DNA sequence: TGTGCCATCCGGGACAAGTGGAATGAGCAGTTCTTC.

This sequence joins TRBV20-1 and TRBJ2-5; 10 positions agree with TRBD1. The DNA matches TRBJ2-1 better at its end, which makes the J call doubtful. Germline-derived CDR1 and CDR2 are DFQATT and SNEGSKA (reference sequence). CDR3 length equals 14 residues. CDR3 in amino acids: CSMTPGQGLGEQFF. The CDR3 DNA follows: TGCTCCATGACCCCGGGACAGGGGTTAGGTGAGCAGTTCTTC.

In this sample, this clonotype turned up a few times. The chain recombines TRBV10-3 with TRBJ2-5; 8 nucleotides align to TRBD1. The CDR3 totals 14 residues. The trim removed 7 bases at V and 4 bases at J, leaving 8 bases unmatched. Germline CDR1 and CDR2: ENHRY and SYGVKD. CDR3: CAIKSGQGGETQYF. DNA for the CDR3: TGTGCCATCAAGAGTGGACAGGGTGGAGAGACCCAGTACTTC.

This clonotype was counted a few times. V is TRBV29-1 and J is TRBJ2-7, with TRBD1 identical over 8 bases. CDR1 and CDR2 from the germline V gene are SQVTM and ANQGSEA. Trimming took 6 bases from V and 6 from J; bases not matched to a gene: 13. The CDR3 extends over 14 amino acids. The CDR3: CSVRPIPQGAEQYF. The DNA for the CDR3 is TGCAGCGTAAGACCTATACCGCAGGGGGCCGAGCAGTACTTC.

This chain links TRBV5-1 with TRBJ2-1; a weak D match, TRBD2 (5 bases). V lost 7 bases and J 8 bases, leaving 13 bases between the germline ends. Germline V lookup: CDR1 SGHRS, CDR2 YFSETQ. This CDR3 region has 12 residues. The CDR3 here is CASSWTVDEQFF. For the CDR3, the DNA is TGCGCCAGCTCGTGGACTGTCGATGAGCAGTTCTTC.

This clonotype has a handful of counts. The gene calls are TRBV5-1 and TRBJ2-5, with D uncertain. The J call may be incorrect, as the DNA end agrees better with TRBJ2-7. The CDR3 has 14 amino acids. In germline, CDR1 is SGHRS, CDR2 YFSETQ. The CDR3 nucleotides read TGCGCCAGCAGACTTATAATCTCGGATTACGAGCAGTACTTC. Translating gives CASRLIISDYEQYF.

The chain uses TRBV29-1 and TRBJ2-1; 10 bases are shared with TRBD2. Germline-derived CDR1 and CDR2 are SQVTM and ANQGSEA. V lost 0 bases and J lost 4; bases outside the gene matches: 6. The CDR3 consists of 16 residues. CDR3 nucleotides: TGCAGCGTTGAAGATCTCTGGACTAGCGGTTACAATGAGCAGTTCTTC. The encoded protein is CSVEDLWTSGYNEQFF.